The TCR beta chain under discussion was sequenced for a study of tumor-infiltrating lymphocytes in primary liver carcinoma. Across the whole study: Sequencing of the samples generated roughly 3.65 to 7.13 million productive TCRbeta reads, with similar yields across tissue types.

The study, taken as a whole, reports: The top-250-clone fraction was significantly higher in tumors than in blood (p = 0.039).

This clonotype has ten or more counts. Its antigen remains unknown. It was from roughly 20-30 mg of unsorted bulk tissue that RNA and DNA were co-extracted. Infection with HBV was chronic in patients; they were treatment-naive. TCR beta cDNA was reverse-transcribed from about 0.45 ug of total RNA. The reaction used a constant-region primer and ProtoScript II reverse transcriptase. Three rounds of nested multiplex PCR with slightly modified ARM-PCR produced TCR beta libraries. Investigators reported that the first two PCR rounds, at about 9 cycles each, used TRBV1-TRBV30 forward primers with a C-beta reverse primer. TCRdb reprocessed the multiplex PCR reads via MiXCR and lists one record per CDR3 protein. Counted here are approximately 92,000 distinct CDR3 sequences, less than 70% occurring once; the ten biggest clones make up more than 25%. Between the trimmed V and J ends, which lost 7 bases and 4 bases, there was a span of 14 bases. The CDR3 has 13 residues.

This chain uses TRBV12-3 or TRBV12-4 with TRBJ2-7; tentatively, D is TRBD1 (5 bases). The sample was tumor-adjacent normal liver tissue. This TCR was sampled from a man between 35 and 55 years old with primary liver carcinoma and hepatitis B virus infection. This CDR3 is CASTATVQYEQYF. DNA for the CDR3: TGTGCCAGCACCGCGACAGTACAATACGAGCAGTACTTC.